A selection of T cell receptor beta chains follows, all from one sample in a study of cytomegalovirus exposure and HLA in healthy donors. Clones were sequenced by immunoSEQ multiplex PCR, and TCRdb holds only the in-frame ones, with some missing. The sample lists about 160,000 clones; about 89% were seen once. The sequenced material came from PBMCs. The source is a woman aged 18-30 years in good health and CMV-seropositive. The conserved cysteine and the conserved F or W are not part of the CDR3 here. A D gene is named only where the DNA matches it firmly.

TRBV5-6 | TRBD1 | ASRLLAGTGGSGANVLT
TRBV7-2 | NA | ASSLVGGRRETQY
TRBV10-3 | TRBD2 | ATTPLAGGQETQY
TRBV19 | TRBD1 | ASIPGRQGAGQPQH
TRBV4-1 | NA | ASSQEEDNEAF
TRBV2 | TRBD2 | ASKLAGNNEQF
TRBV5-4 | NA | ASSLQHQTVHGYT
TRBV9 | NA | ASSRDTLLRHTGELF
TRBV2 | NA | ASRGLTGKSYEQY
TRBV7-3 | TRBD1 | ASSLAIQGMGHFYNEQF
TRBV15 | TRBD2 | ATSGGERESDTQY
TRBV28 | NA | ASSRGQSPYEQY
TRBV28 | NA | ASSLGGVREKLF
TRBV4-1 | TRBD2 | ASSPREGINEQY
TRBV2 | NA | ASKSGQSSYEQY
TRBV6-5 | TRBD1 | ASSRTGVNEKLF
TRBV28 | NA | ASSLVDQGRNEQF
TRBV2 | TRBD1 | ASTDRGLQPQH
TRBV6-6 | NA | ASKHQGSTDEQY
TRBV9 | TRBD1 | ASSLKDRGRTGELF
TRBV7-3 | TRBD1 | ASSLTGTGGDEQY
TRBV27 | NA | ASSAAGEAF
TRBV10-3 | TRBD1 | AISEDRGGANVLT
TRBV5-6 | TRBD1 | ASSLTGGPTDTQY
TRBV4-1 | TRBD1 | ASSQTTGLSYNEQF
TRBV14 | TRBD1 | ASSRGQGAIYGYT
TRBV7-7 | TRBD2 | ASSLGLAGGTETQY
TRBV28 | TRBD1 | ASIRGGLGNTIY
TRBV9 | NA | ASSVSWGWEDEQY
TRBV7-9 | NA | ASSLTPTGGGYEQY
TRBV2 | TRBD1 | ASRSRQGALVEQF
TRBV13 | TRBD2 | ASSLWPGGRRADTQY
TRBV28 | TRBD2 | ASSFVAGFSYNEQF
TRBV29-1 | TRBD1 | SVRDRGPKETQY
TRBV6-5 | TRBD1 | ASRFTTGATEAF
TRBV30 | NA | AWSVQQAYGYT
TRBV11-2 | TRBD1 | ASSLDPRGLDGYT
TRBV5-1 | NA | ASSHLMRSPLH
TRBV10-1 | TRBD1 | ASSEPQKDRAQETQY
TRBV5-6 | NA | ASSQRGRGVQPQH
TRBV19 | TRBD1 | ASSPGGSYEQY
TRBV7-2 | NA | ASSSHRDTEAF
TRBV28 | NA | ASSTEGYGYT
TRBV6-5 | TRBD2 | ASSYGAGNEQF
TRBV19 | NA | ASSPDSAGELF
TRBV2 | TRBD1 | ASRPTGLVTQY
TRBV6-1 | NA | ASSEMLNTEAF
TRBV9 | TRBD2 | ASSLGEGWRNEQF
TRBV5-1 | NA | ASSEEGAYNEQF
TRBV28 | TRBD2 | AVGASGRYDNEQF
TRBV5-6 | NA | ASSFREYEQY
TRBV19 | TRBD1 | ASSIGRDRDLNNYGYT
TRBV9 | TRBD2 | ASSVEGASGEKGFYEQY
TRBV19 | NA | ASSHGRGQPTEAF
TRBV7-6 | TRBD2 | ASSTAGALTDTQY
TRBV4-1 | NA | ASSQGAGDEQY
TRBV5-8 | TRBD2 | ASSLGGLAGVETQY